The 11 T cell receptor beta chains given below trace back to one sample, sequenced in a study of OX40 agonist ivuxolimab in advanced cancers. Measured with immunoSEQ multiplex PCR; TCRdb has only the in-frame clones, and not every one. In the table there are some 78,000 clones, roughly 93% of which are singletons. Sequencing used CD4+ or CD8+ T cells sorted from blood, obtained in a trial of the OX40 agonist ivuxolimab. Receptors originate from an adult with an advanced solid tumor such as melanoma, head and neck, liver or kidney cancer.

The chain has TRBV4-1 and TRBJ1-6; 8 bases are a match to TRBD1. V gave up 5 bases and J gave up 8 bases; unmatched junction bases: 20. The CDR3 is 19 residues long. Germline CDR1 and CDR2: MGHRA and YSYEKL. CDR3 in DNA: TGCGCCAGCAGCTTAAGATATGGGGGGGGCAGGGGGCATGATTCACCCCTCCACTTT. It specifies CASSLRYGGGRGHDSPLHF.

The sample holds one count of this clone. The rearrangement uses TRBV7-2 and TRBJ1-2; no definite D call. The V end was cut by 1 base, the J end by 5 bases, with 14 bases between. Germline lookup yields CDR1 SGHTA and CDR2 FQGNSA. The CDR3 has 15 amino acids. CDR3 DNA sequence: TGTGCCAGCAGCTTAGACCTCCCGGCCGCGTATGGCTACACCTTC. It encodes CASSLDLPAAYGYTF.

The V and J genes are TRBV6-1 and TRBJ1-5; D unclear. The V end was cut by 6 bases, the J end by 5 bases, with 17 bases between. The CDR3 sequence is 15 residues long. Germline V gives CDR1 MNHNS, CDR2 SASEGT. CDR3 bases: TGTGCCAGCAGCTTCCTCTCTACTGGCGATCAGCCCCAGCATTTT. It codes for CASSFLSTGDQPQHF.

J is TRBJ2-2 and V is TRBV10-2; tentative D call: TRBD1 (6 bases). The V and J ends lost 8 bases and 4 bases respectively, with 14 bases between them. Germline V gene data show CDR1 as WSHSY and CDR2 as SAAADI. This CDR3 comprises 14 residues. The CDR3 region has the DNA TGCGCCAGCTACAGGGTTGGAGGCACCGGGGAGCTGTTTTTT. Translating gives CASYRVGGTGELFF.

This rearrangement joins TRBV5-1 to TRBJ1-4, with TRBD1 matching 7 bases. V shed 2 bases and J 7 bases; nucleotides not matched to a gene: 8. Germline V lookup: CDR1 SGHRS, CDR2 YFSETQ. CDR3 length equals 15 residues. The CDR3 protein is CASSFQRQGGEKLFF. Here the CDR3 DNA reads TGCGCCAGCAGCTTCCAAAGGCAGGGGGGTGAAAAACTGTTTTTT. Variable domain in full (rest from reference TRBV5-1 and TRBJ1-4): KAGVTQTPRYLIKTRGQQVTLSCSPISGHRSVSWYQQTPGQGLQFLFEYFSETQRNKGNFPGRFSGRQFSNSRSEMNVSTLELGDSALYLCASSFQRQGGEKLFFGSGTQLSVL.

This rearrangement joins TRBV5-6 to TRBJ2-2, with TRBD2 identical over 8 bases. The V gene end was trimmed by 0 bases and the J gene end by 0 bases; junction bases not matched to a gene: 4. Germline V gene lookup returns CDR1 SGHDT and CDR2 YYEEEE. CDR3 length: 17 residues. CDR3 residues: CASSLVVSGTNTGELFF. As DNA, the CDR3 is TGTGCCAGCAGCTTGGTAGTTAGCGGGACGAACACCGGGGAGCTGTTTTTT.

Details on this clone: One junction end does not reproduce the germline sequence, and a read error may be involved. The rearrangement links TRBV20-1 to TRBJ2-1; 9 nucleotides line up with TRBD2. The germline V gene encodes CDR1 DFQATT and CDR2 SNEGSKA (reference sequence). This CDR3 is built from 11 residues. The DNA for the CDR3 is TGTATAGCGGGGGCCTACAATGAGCAGTTCTTC. Its protein is CIAGAYNEQFF.

The V and J genes are TRBV2 and TRBJ2-6; the D gene is possibly TRBD1 (6 bases). Germline loops: CDR1 SNHLY, CDR2 FYNNEI. Trimming stripped 9 bases from V and 4 bases from J, with 13 bases between. This CDR3 has 14 amino acids. The CDR3 DNA reads as TGTGCCAGTTTTCAGGGGACGGGGGCCAACGTCCTGACTTTC. Translated, it gives CASFQGTGANVLTF.

The CDR3 is CASSLSFQETQYF. The CDR3, as DNA: TGCGCCAGCAGCTTGTCATTCCAAGAGACCCAGTACTTC. This sequence joins TRBV5-1 and TRBJ2-5; the D is unclear. From germline, CDR1 is SGHRS and CDR2 YFSETQ. Trimming pared 1 base from V and 1 base from J, leaving 5 bases between. This CDR3 region has 13 residues.

The rearrangement uses TRBV2 and TRBJ2-6; 12 bases map to TRBD1. Germline assignment: CDR1 SNHLY and CDR2 FYNNEI. This CDR3 is built from 14 residues. Trimming at V came to 3 bases and at J to 13 bases, leaving 4 bases not matched to a gene. CDR3: CASSEGQGAEVLTF. CDR3 DNA: TGTGCCAGCAGTGAGGGACAGGGGGCTGAAGTCCTGACTTTC.

The V and J genes are TRBV15 and TRBJ2-1; possible D gene TRBD1, 5 bases. Trimming took off 1 base at V and 6 bases at J, with 16 bases between the two ends. Germline CDR1 and CDR2: LNHNV and YYDKDF (reference sequence). The CDR3 covers 16 residues. CDR3 region: CATSRGNIDSRNEQFF. In DNA, the CDR3 is TGTGCCACCAGCAGAGGAAACATTGACAGTCGCAATGAGCAGTTCTTC.